This T cell receptor beta chain was observed in a study of blood T cell repertoires in COVID-19. Across the study: From the United States, Italy and Spain came samples of acute and convalescent COVID-19.

This CDR3 region has 17 residues. Trimming cost V 1 base and J 0 bases, with 13 bases left between them. Germline values: CDR1 SGHDN, CDR2 FVKESK. Data came from immunoSEQ multiplex PCR; TCRdb stores just in-frame clones and leaves some out. The table has 80,000 to 100,000 clones, around 82% seen once. The TCR sequence derives from an older man with active or convalescent COVID-19. Sequenced material: peripheral blood. V gene TRBV14 combines with J gene TRBJ2-1; no firm D call. The chain's CDR3 is CASSQGPGLRSYNEQFF. The CDR3 DNA sequence: TGTGCCAGCAGCCAAGGCCCTGGGCTCCGCTCCTACAATGAGCAGTTCTTC.